A selection of T cell receptor beta chains follows, all from one sample in a study of blood T cell repertoires in COVID-19. Generated by immunoSEQ multiplex PCR, the TCRdb table keeps only in-frame clones and is missing some. Here the sample spans about 250,000 clones, approximately 92% being singletons. The sample taken for sequencing was PBMCs or T cells enriched from blood (not recorded which). All receptors come from a young woman who had recovered from COVID-19. Both conserved end residues are part of each CDR3. D genes are given only for firm matches. A row's size may be missing; if present it is once, few, many or a size class.

abundance: NA
j_gene: TRBJ1-1
v_gene: TRBV5-1
d_gene: TRBD1
CDR3aa: CASSLAWQGGTEAFF
CDR3nt: TGCGCCAGCAGCTTGGCCTGGCAGGGGGGTACTGAAGCTTTCTTT

abundance: NA
j_gene: TRBJ1-5
v_gene: TRBV7-2
d_gene: TRBD1
CDR3aa: CASSPGQGWQPQHF
CDR3nt: TGTGCCAGCAGCCCGGGACAGGGATGGCAGCCCCAGCATTTT

abundance: few
j_gene: TRBJ1-2
v_gene: TRBV28
d_gene: NA
CDR3aa: CASSLTGSSNYGYTF
CDR3nt: TGTGCCAGCAGTTTAACCGGGTCCTCTAACTATGGCTACACCTTC

abundance: NA
j_gene: TRBJ1-2
v_gene: TRBV5-1
d_gene: TRBD1
CDR3aa: CASSITGDYGYTF
CDR3nt: TGCGCCAGCAGCATCACAGGGGACTATGGCTACACCTTC

abundance: NA
j_gene: TRBJ1-2
v_gene: TRBV6-4
d_gene: TRBD1
CDR3aa: CASSDSVRGRDGYTF
CDR3nt: TGTGCCAGCAGTGACTCCGTCAGGGGGCGTGATGGCTACACCTTC

abundance: NA
j_gene: TRBJ1-4
v_gene: TRBV6-5
d_gene: TRBD1
CDR3aa: CASKRTGGGEKLFF
CDR3nt: TGTGCCAGCAAGCGCACAGGGGGCGGTGAAAAACTGTTTTTT

abundance: NA
j_gene: TRBJ2-2
v_gene: TRBV18
d_gene: NA
CDR3aa: CASSPQAPGTGELFF
CDR3nt: TGTGCCAGCTCACCACAGGCCCCGGGGACCGGGGAGCTGTTTTTT

abundance: NA
j_gene: TRBJ1-2
v_gene: TRBV6-5
d_gene: NA
CDR3aa: CASSSGNYGYTF
CDR3nt: TGTGCCAGCAGTTCAGGGAACTATGGCTACACCTTC

abundance: NA
j_gene: TRBJ2-5
v_gene: TRBV11-3
d_gene: TRBD2
CDR3aa: CASSPGTSGGQETQYF
CDR3nt: TGTGCCAGCAGCCCCGGGACTAGCGGGGGTCAAGAGACCCAGTACTTC

abundance: NA
j_gene: TRBJ1-2
v_gene: TRBV28
d_gene: TRBD1
CDR3aa: CASTPKRQGWGYTF
CDR3nt: TGTGCCAGCACCCCTAAGAGACAGGGTTGGGGCTACACCTTC

abundance: NA
j_gene: TRBJ2-5
v_gene: TRBV5-4
d_gene: NA
CDR3aa: CASSGAGLLQETQYF
CDR3nt: TGTGCCAGCAGCGGGGCGGGACTGCTTCAAGAGACCCAGTACTTC

abundance: NA
j_gene: TRBJ2-1
v_gene: TRBV12-3/TRBV12-4
d_gene: NA
CDR3aa: CASGGTGRNEQFF
CDR3nt: TGTGCCAGCGGGGGGACCGGAAGGAATGAGCAGTTCTTC

abundance: NA
j_gene: TRBJ2-7
v_gene: TRBV12-3/TRBV12-4
d_gene: NA
CDR3aa: CASSPTGRYEQYF
CDR3nt: TGTGCCAGCAGTCCAACAGGGCGCTACGAGCAGTACTTC

abundance: NA
j_gene: TRBJ2-7
v_gene: TRBV9
d_gene: TRBD1
CDR3aa: CASSDRLGTGAYEQYF
CDR3nt: TGTGCCAGCAGCGACAGACTAGGGACAGGGGCCTACGAGCAGTACTTC

abundance: once
j_gene: TRBJ1-1
v_gene: TRBV25-1
d_gene: TRBD1
CDR3aa: CASSHLRDRGPGTEAFF
CDR3nt: TGTGCCAGCAGTCACTTGCGGGACAGGGGGCCGGGCACTGAAGCTTTCTTT

abundance: NA
j_gene: TRBJ1-2
v_gene: TRBV7-3
d_gene: TRBD1
CDR3aa: CASSPGQGDFYGYTF
CDR3nt: TGTGCCAGCAGCCCCGGACAGGGGGACTTCTATGGCTACACCTTC